This T cell receptor beta chain was sequenced in a study of T cells in Graves' hyperthyroidism and ophthalmopathy (dated by TCRdb to between 2018 and 2021). Context from the whole study: Peripheral blood samples were taken at initial diagnosis, before any treatment was given. For training and testing, the 100 or so patients in the discovery cohort were randomly divided in a 7:3 ratio. TCR Vbeta CDR3 sequencing of approximately 140 peripheral blood samples (roughly 43 ophthalmopathy, around 80 hyperthyroidism and around 17 progressor patients) is reported in the paper. Thyroid tissue and blood T-cell repertoires from about six Graves' hyperthyroidism patients were also compared in the study. Prospective prediction of ophthalmopathy was tested in an independent validation cohort consisting of fewer than 20 hyperthyroidism patients and approximately 16 patients who later progressed to ophthalmopathy. After sampling, hyperthyroidism patients received methimazole starting at 30 mg daily, and ophthalmopathy patients received high-dose intravenous methylprednisolone. A discovery cohort of around 100 patients, approximately 45 with Graves' ophthalmopathy and over 55 with stable Graves' hyperthyroidism, was used to find distinguishing TCR V-J signatures.

This clonotype has at least ten counts. This clone's antigen is unknown. The input lacks base qualities; no much larger clone sits a single base away. Study-wide conclusions, independent of this receptor: During validation, the model predicted progression to ophthalmopathy a median of about 6.5 months ahead of onset, with approximately 70% sensitivity and around 73% specificity. Most expanded thyroid clonotypes (frequency above 0.001) were also detected in blood, suggesting blood repertoires may reflect thyroid immune responses. A model built on a 13 V-J signature distinguished ophthalmopathy from stable hyperthyroidism, reaching roughly 88% sensitivity and about 81% specificity in cross-validation and 80%/75% in testing. Sample size was not statistically predetermined, and blinding of investigators to group allocation was not performed.

Amplification of TCR beta CDR3 regions was carried out from RNA transcripts. A first-round RT-PCR of the TCR CDR3 used the HTBI primer set with the Qiagen OneStep RT-PCR kit. Libraries were constructed in a second round of multiplex PCR, after which size selection and purification were performed. Paired-end sequencing of the libraries was performed with 100 bp reads on an Illumina HiSeq2000. The study's own analysis went as follows. Raw data were processed with SOAPnuke, discarding reads with adapters, uncalled bases, mean Phred below 15, or no exact constant-primer or identifier match. COPE v1.2.5 was used to merge high-quality paired reads, and clonotypes were defined as unique nucleotide sequences. Clonotypes were aligned to IMGT TRBV, TRBD and TRBJ reference segments using MiTCR v1.1. The analysis included only V-J combinations with a frequency above 0.0001, which together covered approximately 99% of the repertoires. The TCS score was defined as the ratio of F50 (clonal expansion) to E x V (chaos), calculated using BLOSUM62-based TCRdist between CDR3 peptides within each V-J. Welch's t-statistics and random forest reduced around 510 V-J features to 10 to 15, which were used in a naive Bayes classifier (R e1071). TCRdb reprocessed the public reads (quality trimming at Q25 with fastp, clone calling with MiXCR) and kept in-frame beta chains. Each entry is one CDR3 protein sequence, shown with its most common DNA and genes. In this record, the V and J calls reflect TCRdb's handling and not the investigators' own analysis. The sample table lists around 690,000 distinct CDR3 sequences, around 16% of them with a count of one. Clones ranked in the top ten supply roughly 16% of the sample.

A patient counted as having stable Graves' hyperthyroidism if no progression to ophthalmopathy occurred over 18 months of follow-up. Hyperthyroidism patients were newly diagnosed, with disease duration under 2 months, and aged 18 to 65 years. Patients with uncontrolled infections, other autoimmune diseases, pregnancy or lactation were excluded. Diagnoses were established on the basis of clinical symptoms, serum thyroxine and TRAb, thyroid ultrasound, and orbital computed tomography. PBMCs were isolated from 10 ml of fresh peripheral blood by Ficoll-Paque density gradient centrifugation. Total RNA was extracted with Trizol reagent, and quality was checked on an Agilent 2100 Bioanalyzer. V gives up 3 bases and J gives up 9 bases, and the segment between their germline ends measures 6 bases. The germline V gene (reference sequence) provides CDR1 GTSNPN and CDR2 SVGIG. The CDR3, cysteine through phenylalanine, is 10 amino acids long. The read is trimmed to its CDR3 DNA, 30 bases read in frame from base 1.

The V and J genes are TRBV30 and TRBJ2-1, with no D gene named confidently. This sequence originates from a man between 45 and 60 years old with Graves' hyperthyroidism. Sequencing was carried out using blood. CDR3 loop: CAWSRGEQFF. The sequenced DNA: TGTGCCTGGAGCCGCGGTGAGCAGTTCTTC. The full variable domain, with segments outside the CDR3 supplied by the reference TRBV30 and TRBJ2-1 proteins, appears as SQTIHQWPATLVQPVGSPLSLECTVEGTSNPNLYWYRQAAGRGLQLLFYSVGIGQISSEVPQNLSASRPQDRQFILSSKKLLLSDSGFYLCAWSRGEQFFGPGTRLTVL.